These 13 T cell receptor beta chains came from one sample sequenced in a study of cytotoxic CD8 clonotypes in ibrutinib-treated CLL. The data were produced by immunoSEQ multiplex PCR, yet TCRdb's version contains in-frame clones alone and is incomplete. The sample has roughly 38,000 clones; 49% are singletons. This specimen consisted of PBMCs, obtained before ibrutinib treatment. Source of these receptors: a human donor with chronic lymphocytic leukemia.

The rearrangement joins TRBV9 to TRBJ2-1; D possibly corresponds to TRBD2 (5 bases). Germline-derived CDR1 and CDR2 are SGDLS and YYNGEE. CDR3 length: 16 residues. V gave up 3 bases and J gave up 5 bases, with 18 bases separating them. The CDR3 DNA follows: TGTGCCAGCAGCGCCTCCGGAGGAAGGCTCCACAATGAGCAGTTCTTC. Translating it yields CASSASGGRLHNEQFF.

The chain joins TRBV11-3 to TRBJ2-2; tentative D call: TRBD1 (6 bases). The germline V and J ends were trimmed by 5 bases and 6 bases, with 19 bases remaining between them. In germline, CDR1 is SGHNT, CDR2 YENEEA. This CDR3 is 16 amino acids long. In DNA, the CDR3 is TGTGCCAGCAGCCGTGCGGCAGGGGCAGGCCCCGGGGAGCTGTTTTTT. It specifies CASSRAAGAGPGELFF.

The chain links TRBV5-1 to TRBJ1-1, with 7 bases lining up with TRBD1. Germline V lookup: CDR1 SGHRS, CDR2 YFSETQ. This CDR3 has 14 residues. With V trimmed by 5 bases and J by 1 base, 5 bases remained unmatched. CDR3 DNA sequence: TGCGCCAGCAGATCGACAGGGAGGAACACTGAAGCTTTCTTT. It translates to CASRSTGRNTEAFF.

This chain connects TRBV5-1 to TRBJ1-6; D is uncertain. This CDR3 has 18 amino acids. The germline CDR1 and CDR2 sequences are SGHRS and YFSETQ. V was clipped by 1 base and J by 0 bases, with 14 bases between them. Here the CDR3 DNA reads TGCGCCAGCAGCTTGACCAGGCGAACAATCTCCTATAATTCACCCCTCCACTTT. This encodes CASSLTRRTISYNSPLHF.

This chain connects TRBV19 to TRBJ2-5; unclear D gene. Germline V gene data show CDR1 as LNHDA and CDR2 as SQIVND (reference sequence). Trimming stripped 5 bases from V and 7 bases from J, with 14 bases between. The CDR3 is 13 residues long. The CDR3 sequence: CASSPNPEGTQYF. As DNA, the CDR3 is TGTGCCAGTAGTCCAAACCCCGAAGGGACCCAGTACTTC.

V and J are TRBV7-8 and TRBJ1-5; no reliable D call. This CDR3 region has 16 residues. V shed 2 bases and J shed 3 bases, with 14 bases lying between them. Germline values: CDR1 SGHVS, CDR2 FQNEAQ. CDR3 sequence reads: CASSLRAENYNQPQHF. The CDR3 region has the DNA TGTGCCAGCAGCTTACGGGCAGAGAATTACAATCAGCCCCAGCATTTT.

This chain connects TRBV10-3 to TRBJ2-7, with no clear D. The V gene lost 6 bases and the J gene lost 2 bases, with 5 bases spanning the gap. Germline V gene data show CDR1 as ENHRY and CDR2 as SYGVKD. This CDR3 is 11 amino acids long. The CDR3 bases are TGTGCCATCAGCCAGGCCTACGAGCAGTACTTC. Amino acid sequence: CAISQAYEQYF.

The chain employs TRBV5-1 and TRBJ2-5, with D possibly being TRBD2 (7 bases). The CDR3 sequence is 14 residues long. CDR1 is SGHRS and CDR2 is YFSETQ in the germline V gene. The V end lost 5 bases, the J end lost 1 base, and 12 bases lay between the germline ends. CDR3 in amino acids: CASSIRGAQETQYF. Written as DNA, the CDR3 is TGCGCCAGCAGTATCCGGGGGGCCCAAGAGACCCAGTACTTC.

The DNA for the CDR3 is TGTGCCAGCTCACCCCCCGAGCGGGGGCCACAAGAGACCCAGTACTTC. Translating gives CASSPPERGPQETQYF. The chain employs TRBV18 and TRBJ2-5; 8 bases line up with TRBD2. Germline CDR1 and CDR2: KGHSH and LQKENI. The V and J ends lost 3 bases and 2 bases, in that order; junction bases with no gene match: 8. This CDR3 is built from 16 residues.

The V and J genes are TRBV11-1 and TRBJ2-3; 11 bases match TRBD1. The ends lost 10 bases at V and 0 bases at J; junction bases unmatched: 18. Germline CDR1 reads SGHAT; CDR2 reads FQDESV (reference sequence). The CDR3 extends over 19 amino acids. The CDR3 protein is CATSPGQGGKLPSTDTQYF. CDR3 sequence (DNA): TGTGCCACCTCCCCGGGACAGGGGGGGAAGCTTCCCAGCACAGATACGCAGTATTTT.

The gene calls are TRBV19 and TRBJ1-6; no reliable D call. V lost 5 bases, J lost 7 bases, and 12 bases lay in between. The length of the CDR3 is 14 residues. Germline V lookup: CDR1 LNHDA, CDR2 SQIVND (reference sequence). CDR3 loop: CASSPRAQNSPLHF. The CDR3 coding sequence is TGTGCCAGTAGTCCCCGAGCGCAGAATTCACCCCTCCACTTT.

The J gene is TRBJ2-2, the V gene TRBV10-3; no definite D call. CDR1 is ENHRY and CDR2 is SYGVKD in the germline V gene. Deletions cut 4 bases from V and 2 bases from J, with 11 bases between. The CDR3 has 15 residues. The chain's CDR3 is CAISGFGDNTGELFF. In nucleotides, the CDR3 is TGTGCCATCAGTGGGTTTGGGGATAACACCGGGGAGCTGTTTTTT.

The chain is built from TRBV2 and TRBJ2-2; no definite D call. Germline CDR1 reads SNHLY; CDR2 reads FYNNEI. This CDR3 spans 14 amino acids. Trimming shortened V by 4 bases and J by 5 bases, and 11 bases separated the two germline ends. The CDR3 is CASSGGTRTGELFF. The CDR3, as DNA: TGTGCCAGCAGTGGCGGTACCAGGACCGGGGAGCTGTTTTTT.